This paragraph reports one T cell receptor (beta chain). This CDR3 has 17 residues. After removal of 4 bases from V and 3 bases from J, the junction contained 13 bases not matched to a gene. Germline V gives CDR1 SGHVS, CDR2 FQNEAQ. In terms of origin and age, donors were healthy Caucasian individuals from Russia aged 6 to 90. Researchers collected 9 to 10 milliliters of peripheral blood from every single donor. Each sample provided at least 5.5 micrograms of extracted total RNA. The second PCR ran roughly 7 to 12 cycles with a sample-barcoded 5' primer and J-beta primers. TCRdb redid the calling of the 5' RACE reads with MiXCR, one entry per CDR3 protein. The sample comprises about 1,000,000 distinct CDR3 sequences, under 55% of which are singletons, and under 20% rests with the top ten. The record originates from a study of blood T cells in healthy people across ages.

The source is a woman aged 55-70 years in good health. This rearrangement joins TRBV7-8 to TRBJ2-3, with 7 bases identical to TRBD2. What was sequenced was blood. The CDR3 spells CASSWELAEKGTDTQYF. DNA of the CDR3: TGTGCCAGCAGCTGGGAGCTAGCGGAGAAAGGGACAGATACGCAGTATTTT.